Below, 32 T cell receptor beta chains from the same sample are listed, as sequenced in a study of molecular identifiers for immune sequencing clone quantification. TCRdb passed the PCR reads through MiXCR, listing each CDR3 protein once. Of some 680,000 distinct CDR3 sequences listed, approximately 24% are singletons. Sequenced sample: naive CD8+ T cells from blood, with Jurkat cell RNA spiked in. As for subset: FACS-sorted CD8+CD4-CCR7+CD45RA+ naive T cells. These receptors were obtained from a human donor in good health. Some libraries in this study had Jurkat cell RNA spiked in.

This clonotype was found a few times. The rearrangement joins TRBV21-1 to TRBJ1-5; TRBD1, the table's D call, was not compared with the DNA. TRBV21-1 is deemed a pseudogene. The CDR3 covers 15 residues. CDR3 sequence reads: CASSTNRDSNQPQHF. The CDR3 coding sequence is TGTGCCAGCAGCACCAACAGGGATAGCAATCAGCCCCAGCATTTT.

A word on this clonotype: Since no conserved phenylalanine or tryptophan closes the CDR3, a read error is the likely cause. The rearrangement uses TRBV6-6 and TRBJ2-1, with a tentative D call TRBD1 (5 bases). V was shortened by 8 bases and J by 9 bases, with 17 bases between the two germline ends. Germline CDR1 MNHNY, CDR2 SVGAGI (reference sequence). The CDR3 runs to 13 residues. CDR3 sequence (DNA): TGTGCCAGCGGGGCGGCCCCCCACGGTGAGCAGTTCCTC. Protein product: CASGAAPHGEQFL.

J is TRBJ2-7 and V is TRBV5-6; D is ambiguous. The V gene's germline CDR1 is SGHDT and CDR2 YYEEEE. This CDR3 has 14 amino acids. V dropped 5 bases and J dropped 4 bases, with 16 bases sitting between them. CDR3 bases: TGTGCCAGCAGGTCTACTGAAGTTTTTTACGAGCAGTACTTC. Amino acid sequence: CASRSTEVFYEQYF.

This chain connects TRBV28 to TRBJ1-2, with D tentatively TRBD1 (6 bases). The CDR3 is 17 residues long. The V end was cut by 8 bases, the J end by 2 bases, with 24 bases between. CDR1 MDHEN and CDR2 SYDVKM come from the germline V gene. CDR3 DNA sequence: TGTGCCAGCGGTTCCCAACCCAGTGGGGGGACAAACTATGGCTACACCTTC. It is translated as CASGSQPSGGTNYGYTF.

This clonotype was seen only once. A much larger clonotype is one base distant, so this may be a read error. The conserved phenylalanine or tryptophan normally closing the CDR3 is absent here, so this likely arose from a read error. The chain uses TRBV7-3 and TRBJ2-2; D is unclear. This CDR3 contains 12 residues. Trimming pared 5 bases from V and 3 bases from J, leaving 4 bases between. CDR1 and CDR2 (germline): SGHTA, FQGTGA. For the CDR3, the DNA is TGTGCCAGCAGCCCCGACACCGGGGAGCTGTTTATT. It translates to CASSPDTGELFI.

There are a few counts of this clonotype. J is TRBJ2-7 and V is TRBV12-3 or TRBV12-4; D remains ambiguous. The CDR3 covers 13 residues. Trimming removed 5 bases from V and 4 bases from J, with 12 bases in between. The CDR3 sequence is CASSGQIDYEQYF. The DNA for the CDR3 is TGTGCCAGCAGTGGGCAGATAGATTACGAGCAGTACTTC.

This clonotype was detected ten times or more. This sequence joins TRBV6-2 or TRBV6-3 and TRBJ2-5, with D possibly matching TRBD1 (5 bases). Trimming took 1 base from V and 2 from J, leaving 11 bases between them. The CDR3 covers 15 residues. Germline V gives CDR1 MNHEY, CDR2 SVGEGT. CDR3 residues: CASSYLGQEQETQYF. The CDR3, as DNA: TGTGCCAGCAGTTACTTGGGGCAGGAGCAAGAGACCCAGTACTTC.

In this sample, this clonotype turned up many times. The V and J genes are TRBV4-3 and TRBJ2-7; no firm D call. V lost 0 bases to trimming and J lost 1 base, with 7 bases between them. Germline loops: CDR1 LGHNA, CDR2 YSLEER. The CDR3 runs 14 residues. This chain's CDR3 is CASSQDLVSYEQYF. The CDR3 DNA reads TGCGCCAGCAGCCAAGATCTGGTATCCTACGAGCAGTACTTC.

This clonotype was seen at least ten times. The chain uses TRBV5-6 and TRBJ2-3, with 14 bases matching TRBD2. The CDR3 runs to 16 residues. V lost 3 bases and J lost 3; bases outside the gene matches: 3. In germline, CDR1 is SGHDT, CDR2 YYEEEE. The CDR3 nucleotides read TGTGCCAGCAGCTGGGGGACTAGCGGGAGAACAGATACGCAGTATTTT. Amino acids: CASSWGTSGRTDTQYF.

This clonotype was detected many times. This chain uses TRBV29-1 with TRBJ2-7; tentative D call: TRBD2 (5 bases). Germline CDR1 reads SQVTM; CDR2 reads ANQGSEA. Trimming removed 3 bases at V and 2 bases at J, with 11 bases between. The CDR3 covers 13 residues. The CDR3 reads CSVDFVGTYEQYF. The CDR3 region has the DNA TGCAGCGTTGATTTCGTCGGGACCTACGAGCAGTACTTC.

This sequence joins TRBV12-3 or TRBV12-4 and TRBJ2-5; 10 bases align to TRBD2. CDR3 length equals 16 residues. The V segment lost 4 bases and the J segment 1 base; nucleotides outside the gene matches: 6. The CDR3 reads CASSSRTSGIQETQYF. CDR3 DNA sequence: TGTGCCAGCAGTTCCAGGACTAGCGGAATCCAAGAGACCCAGTACTTC.

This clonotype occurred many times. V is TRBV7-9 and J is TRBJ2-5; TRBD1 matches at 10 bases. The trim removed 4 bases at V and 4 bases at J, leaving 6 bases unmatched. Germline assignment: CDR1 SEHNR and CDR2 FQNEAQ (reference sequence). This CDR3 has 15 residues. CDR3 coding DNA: TGTGCCAGCAGCTCCCGGACAGGGGGGAGAGAGACCCAGTACTTC. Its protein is CASSSRTGGRETQYF.

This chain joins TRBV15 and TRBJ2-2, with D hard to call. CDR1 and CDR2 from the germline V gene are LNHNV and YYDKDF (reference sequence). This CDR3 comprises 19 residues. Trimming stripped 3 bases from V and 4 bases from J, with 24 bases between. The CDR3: CATSSDDLVVRALTGELFF. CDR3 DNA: TGTGCCACCAGCAGCGATGACCTTGTGGTTCGGGCACTCACCGGGGAGCTGTTTTTT.

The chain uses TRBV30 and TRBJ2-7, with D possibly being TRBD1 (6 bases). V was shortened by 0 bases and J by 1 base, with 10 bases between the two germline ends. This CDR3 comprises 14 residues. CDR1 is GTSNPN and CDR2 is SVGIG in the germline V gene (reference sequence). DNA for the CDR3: TGTGCCTGGAGTGTAGGACAGCTATCCTACGAGCAGTACTTC. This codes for CAWSVGQLSYEQYF.

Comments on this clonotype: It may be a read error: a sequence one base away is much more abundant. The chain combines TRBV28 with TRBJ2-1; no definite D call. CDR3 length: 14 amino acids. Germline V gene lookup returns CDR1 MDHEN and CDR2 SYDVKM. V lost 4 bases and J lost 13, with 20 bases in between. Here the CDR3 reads CASSYRYPLVFQFF. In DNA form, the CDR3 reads TGTGCCAGCAGTTACCGCTACCCCTTGGTCTTTCAGTTCTTC.

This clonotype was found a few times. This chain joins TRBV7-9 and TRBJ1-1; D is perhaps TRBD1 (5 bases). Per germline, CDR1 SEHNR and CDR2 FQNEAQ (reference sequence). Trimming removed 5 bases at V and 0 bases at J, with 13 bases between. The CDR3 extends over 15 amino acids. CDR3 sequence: CASSTIRGMNTEAFF. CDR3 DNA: TGTGCCAGCAGCACGATACGGGGGATGAACACTGAAGCTTTCTTT. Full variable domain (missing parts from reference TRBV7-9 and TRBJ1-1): DTGVSQNPRHKITKRGQNVTFRCDPISEHNRLYWYRQTLGQGPEFLTYFQNEAQLEKSRLLSDRFSAERPKGSFSTLEIQRTEQGDSAMYLCASSTIRGMNTEAFFGQGTRLTVV.

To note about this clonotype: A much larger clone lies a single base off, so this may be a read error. CDR3 bases: TGTGCCTGTACAGGGGGCTATAATCAGCCCCAGCATTTT. As protein: CACTGGYNQPQHF. This rearrangement joins TRBV19 to TRBJ1-5; 9 nucleotides match TRBD1. Germline V gives CDR1 LNHDA, CDR2 SQIVND (reference sequence). CDR3 length equals 13 residues. V lost 11 bases, J lost 4 bases, and 6 bases stayed unmatched.

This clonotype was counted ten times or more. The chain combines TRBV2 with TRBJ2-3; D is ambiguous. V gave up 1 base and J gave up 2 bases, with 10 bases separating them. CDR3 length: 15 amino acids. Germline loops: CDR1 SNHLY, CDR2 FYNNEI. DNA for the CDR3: TGTGCCAGCAGTGAAGACGGCAGCCCCACAGATACGCAGTATTTT. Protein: CASSEDGSPTDTQYF.

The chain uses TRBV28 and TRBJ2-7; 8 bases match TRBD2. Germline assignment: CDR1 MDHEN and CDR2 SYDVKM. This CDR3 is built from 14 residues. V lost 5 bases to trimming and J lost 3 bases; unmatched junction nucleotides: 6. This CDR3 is CASSPGGDYYEQYF. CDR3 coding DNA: TGTGCCAGCAGTCCCGGGGGGGACTACTACGAGCAGTACTTC.

In DNA form, the CDR3 reads TGTGCCAGCAGCCAAGATCTGCGGGGGATAGAGCAGTACTTC. It codes for CASSQDLRGIEQYF. V and J are TRBV3-1 and TRBJ2-7, with 7 bases fitting TRBD2. In germline, CDR1 is LGHDT, CDR2 YNNKEL (reference sequence). The CDR3 runs to 14 residues. V was clipped by 0 bases and J by 7 bases; unmatched bases: 6.

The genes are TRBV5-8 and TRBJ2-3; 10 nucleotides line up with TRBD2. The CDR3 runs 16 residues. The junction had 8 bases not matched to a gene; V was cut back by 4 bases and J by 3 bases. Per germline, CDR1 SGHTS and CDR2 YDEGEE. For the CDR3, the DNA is TGTGCCAGCAGCCTGGAACTAGCGGGACGGACAGATACGCAGTATTTT. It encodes CASSLELAGRTDTQYF.

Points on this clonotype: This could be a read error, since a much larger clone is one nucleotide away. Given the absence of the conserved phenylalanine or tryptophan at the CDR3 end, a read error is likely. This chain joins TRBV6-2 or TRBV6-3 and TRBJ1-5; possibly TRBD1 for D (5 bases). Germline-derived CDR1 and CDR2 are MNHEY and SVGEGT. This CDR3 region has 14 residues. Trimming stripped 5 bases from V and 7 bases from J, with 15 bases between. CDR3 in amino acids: CASSPRDGVQPQHL. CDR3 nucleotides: TGTGCCAGCAGTCCGCGGGACGGGGTGCAGCCCCAGCATCTT.

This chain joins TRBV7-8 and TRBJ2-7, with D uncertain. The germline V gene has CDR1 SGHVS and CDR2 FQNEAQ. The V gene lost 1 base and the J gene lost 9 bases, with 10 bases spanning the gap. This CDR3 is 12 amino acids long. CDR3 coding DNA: TGTGCCAGCAGCTTAGTTTTCGTCGGGCAGTACTTC. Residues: CASSLVFVGQYF.

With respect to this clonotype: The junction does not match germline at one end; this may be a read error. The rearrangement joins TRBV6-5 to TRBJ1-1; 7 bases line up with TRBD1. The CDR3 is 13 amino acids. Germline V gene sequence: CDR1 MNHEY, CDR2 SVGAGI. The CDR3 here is CASSYLGTVETFF. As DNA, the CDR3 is TGTGCCAGCAGTTACTTAGGGACAGTTGAAACTTTCTTT.

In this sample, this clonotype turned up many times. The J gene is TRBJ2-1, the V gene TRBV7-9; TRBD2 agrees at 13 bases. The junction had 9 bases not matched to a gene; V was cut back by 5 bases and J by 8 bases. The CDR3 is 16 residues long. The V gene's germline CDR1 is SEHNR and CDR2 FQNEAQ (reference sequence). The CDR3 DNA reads TGTGCCAGCAGCCCCCTGACTAGCGGGAGGTTCTATGAGCAGTTCTTC. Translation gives CASSPLTSGRFYEQFF.

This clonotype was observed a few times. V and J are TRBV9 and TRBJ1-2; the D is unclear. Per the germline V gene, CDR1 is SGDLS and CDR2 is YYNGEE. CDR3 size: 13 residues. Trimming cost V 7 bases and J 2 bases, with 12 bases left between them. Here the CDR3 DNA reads TGTGCCAGCGCTTCGACCGCGAACTATGGCTACACCTTC. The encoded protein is CASASTANYGYTF.

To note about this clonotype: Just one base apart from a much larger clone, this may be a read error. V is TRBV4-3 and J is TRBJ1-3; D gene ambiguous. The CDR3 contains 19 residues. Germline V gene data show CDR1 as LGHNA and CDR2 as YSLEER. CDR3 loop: CARSQGDGIYPLSGNTIYF. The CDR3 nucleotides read TGCGCCAGAAGCCAAGGCGACGGGATCTACCCCCTTTCTGGAAACACCATATATTTT.

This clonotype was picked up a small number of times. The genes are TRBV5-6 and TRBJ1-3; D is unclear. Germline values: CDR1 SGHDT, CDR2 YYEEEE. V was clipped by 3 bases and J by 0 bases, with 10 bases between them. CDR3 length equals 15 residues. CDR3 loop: CASSYGPSSGNTIYF. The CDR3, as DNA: TGTGCCAGCAGCTATGGGCCTAGCTCTGGAAACACCATATATTTT.

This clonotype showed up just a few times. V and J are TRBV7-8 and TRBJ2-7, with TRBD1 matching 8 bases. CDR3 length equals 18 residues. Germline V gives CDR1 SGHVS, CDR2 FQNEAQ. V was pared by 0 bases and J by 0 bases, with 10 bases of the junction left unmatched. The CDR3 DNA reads TGTGCCAGCAGCTTAGCGGACAGGGTAGAAAGAAGCTCCTACGAGCAGTACTTC. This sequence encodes CASSLADRVERSSYEQYF. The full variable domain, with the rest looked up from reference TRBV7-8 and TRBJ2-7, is GAGVSQSPRYKVAKRGQDVALRCDPISGHVSLFWYQQALGQGPEFLTYFQNEAQLDKSGLPSDRFFAERPEGSVSTLKIQRTQQEDSAVYLCASSLADRVERSSYEQYFGPGTRLTVT.

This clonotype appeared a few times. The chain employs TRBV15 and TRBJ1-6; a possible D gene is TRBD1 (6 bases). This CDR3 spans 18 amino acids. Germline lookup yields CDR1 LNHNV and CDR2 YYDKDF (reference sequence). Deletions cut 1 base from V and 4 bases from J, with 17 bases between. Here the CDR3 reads CATSRGLVRGAYNSPLHF. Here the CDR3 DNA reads TGTGCCACCAGCAGAGGATTGGTACGGGGGGCATATAATTCACCCCTCCACTTT.

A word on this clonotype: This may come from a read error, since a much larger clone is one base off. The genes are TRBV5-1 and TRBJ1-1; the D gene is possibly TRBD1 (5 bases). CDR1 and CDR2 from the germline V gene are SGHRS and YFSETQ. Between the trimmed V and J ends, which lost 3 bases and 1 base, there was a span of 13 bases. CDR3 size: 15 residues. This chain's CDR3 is CASSWTGLTNTEAFF. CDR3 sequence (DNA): TGCGCCAGCAGCTGGACGGGACTGACGAACACTGAAGCTTTCTTT. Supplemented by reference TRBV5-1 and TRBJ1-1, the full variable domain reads KAGVTQTPRYLIKTRGQQVTLSCSPISGHRSVSWYQQTPGQGLQFLFEYFSETQRNKGNFPGRFSGRQFSNSRSEMNVSTLELGDSALYLCASSWTGLTNTEAFFGQGTRLTVV.

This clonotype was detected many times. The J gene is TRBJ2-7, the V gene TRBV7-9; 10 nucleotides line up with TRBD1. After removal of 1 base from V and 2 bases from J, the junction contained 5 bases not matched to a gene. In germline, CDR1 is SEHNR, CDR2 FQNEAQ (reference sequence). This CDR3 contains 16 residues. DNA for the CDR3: TGTGCCAGCAGCTTAGGGTCGGGACAGGGGACCTACGAGCAGTACTTC. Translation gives CASSLGSGQGTYEQYF. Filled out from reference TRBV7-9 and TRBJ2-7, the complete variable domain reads DTGVSQNPRHKITKRGQNVTFRCDPISEHNRLYWYRQTLGQGPEFLTYFQNEAQLEKSRLLSDRFSAERPKGSFSTLEIQRTEQGDSAMYLCASSLGSGQGTYEQYFGPGTRLTVT.